Sequencing of this TCR beta chain was carried out in a study of regulatory T cells in long-lasting Graves disease (dated by TCRdb to about 2021). Background on the whole study: Antithyroid drugs had been taken for less than 3 months by newly diagnosed Graves' disease patients. This study used TCR sequencing and RNA sequencing of peripheral blood to compare persistent Graves' disease patients against newly diagnosed Graves' disease patients. The study was conducted in China and was registered as a clinical trial. A total of 33 samples underwent TCR sequencing, from about 13 patients with persistent Graves' disease and some 20 patients with newly diagnosed Graves' disease.

The time point label on this specimen signifies: newly diagnosed GD, antithyroid drugs for less than 3 months. For both TCR sequencing and RNA sequencing, RNA was extracted from PBMCs in TRIzol. The diagnosis of Graves' disease was made according to American Thyroid Association guidelines. Patients for the study were recruited at an endocrinology department in Xi'an, China. Each patient gave roughly 10 milliliters of peripheral blood, collected in an EDTA anticoagulant tube. PBMCs were isolated by Ficoll Paque Plus density gradient separation without further T cell sorting. RNA quality was checked with an Agilent 2100 Bioanalyzer and agarose gel, and concentration with a NanoDrop 2000. Results the study describes overall, beyond this receptor: Persistent disease showed preferential use of TRBV28, TRBJ1-2 and TRBJ2-5, whereas newly diagnosed disease favored TRBV20-1 and TRBJ2-1. Compared with newly diagnosed patients, patients with persistent Graves' disease had lower TCR Shannon entropy and fewer highly expanded clones, which suggests clonal expansion. Only the TCR beta chain was sequenced and analyzed. A larger number of public clonotypes was shared among persistent patients (approximately 2,500) than among newly diagnosed patients (approximately 1,000). The authors acknowledged the small sample size as a limitation that may reduce accuracy. Because the primary lesion, thyroid tissue, could not be accessed, the study looked at peripheral blood alone.

A remark on this clonotype: This clone's antigen is unknown. No much larger clone is present one base from it, and per-base qualities are unavailable.

The CDR3, cysteine through phenylalanine, is 12 amino acids long. Of all the DNA, just the CDR3 is kept, 36 bases in frame from base 1. V and J lose 5 bases and 8 bases, and a span of 10 bases separates them. In the germline V gene, CDR1 corresponds to MNHNS and CDR2 to SASEGT. The library was prepared using multiplex PCR. The data were produced on an Illumina HiSeq 4000. TCR beta libraries were built with iRepertoire HTBI primers and Arm-PCR amplification of CDR3 regions. PCR products were gel purified before sequencing. The study's own analysis went as follows. Gene usage analysis of CDR3 amino acid clonotypes used the approximately 62 TRBV and fewer than 15 TRBJ segments found across samples. Filtered high-quality paired reads were merged into contigs using COPE and FqMerger. BLAST was used to align contigs to the IMGT TRBV, TRBD and TRBJ reference genes, and CDR3 was defined following IMGT. Any clonotype with a frequency above 0.1% was counted as a highly expanded clone. Shannon entropy served as the measure of repertoire diversity, while the Gini coefficient captured V-J evenness. Clonotypes shared by more than one individual were considered public. TCRdb took the public reads, trimmed them with fastp at Q25, ran MiXCR for clone calling and kept in-frame beta chains. Records with the same CDR3 protein are collapsed into one entry carrying the most frequent genes and DNA. What appears here as the V and J calls and clone size reflects TCRdb's work, not the paper's. For this sample there are about 620,000 distinct CDR3 sequences; around 15% appear just once. Of the sample, around a sixth falls within the top ten clones.

This same sample was also part of a study on T cells in Graves' hyperthyroidism and ophthalmopathy. The second source states: Graves' hyperthyroidism was defined as stable when no progression to ophthalmopathy occurred over 18 months of follow-up. Hyperthyroidism patients were aged 18 to 65 years and newly diagnosed, with disease duration of less than 2 months. Exclusion was applied to patients with uncontrolled infections, other autoimmune diseases, pregnancy or lactation. Diagnoses relied on clinical symptoms, serum thyroxine and TRAb, thyroid ultrasound and orbital computed tomography. The TCR CDR3 was subjected to a first round of RT-PCR using the HTBI primer set and the Qiagen OneStep RT-PCR kit. Most expanded thyroid clonotypes (frequency above 0.001) were also found in blood, which suggests that blood repertoires may mirror thyroid immune responses. Ophthalmopathy was separated from stable hyperthyroidism by a 13 V-J signature model, with about 86% sensitivity and approximately 81% specificity obtained in cross-validation and 80%/75% obtained in testing. During validation, the model predicted progression to ophthalmopathy a median of about 6.5 months ahead of onset, with roughly 65% sensitivity and under 85% specificity. To identify TCR V-J signatures that set the groups apart, the researchers used a discovery cohort of 100 patients, made up of roughly 45 with Graves' ophthalmopathy and about 55 with stable Graves' hyperthyroidism. Prospective prediction of ophthalmopathy was tested in an independent validation cohort of approximately 19 hyperthyroidism patients and 17 patients who later progressed to ophthalmopathy. The approximately 100 discovery patients were randomly divided into training and test sets at a 7:3 ratio. Thyroid tissue and blood T-cell repertoires from roughly six Graves' hyperthyroidism patients were also compared in the study. Once sampling was done, hyperthyroidism patients were given methimazole at a starting dose of 30 mg daily, whereas ophthalmopathy patients were given high-dose intravenous methylprednisolone. Libraries were constructed in a second round of multiplex PCR, after which size selection and purification were performed. Sequencing of the libraries was done on an Illumina HiSeq2000 using paired-end 100 bp reads. SOAPnuke was used to process the raw data, throwing out any read that contained adapters or uncalled bases, had a mean Phred below 15, or lacked an exact constant-primer or identifier match. COPE v1.2.5 was used to merge the high-quality paired reads, and each unique nucleotide sequence was defined as a clonotype. MiTCR v1.1 was used to align the clonotypes against IMGT TRBV, TRBD and TRBJ reference segments. Analysis was restricted to V-J combinations with a frequency above 0.0001, which covered 99% to 99.2% of repertoires. The TCS score was defined as the ratio of F50 (clonal expansion) to E x V (chaos), calculated using BLOSUM62-based TCRdist between CDR3 peptides within each V-J. Welch's t-statistics and random forest reduced roughly 530 V-J features to fewer than 15, which were used in a naive Bayes classifier (R e1071). No statistical method was used to set the sample size in advance, and investigators knew the group allocation. The paper describes TCR Vbeta CDR3 sequencing of 120 to 150 peripheral blood samples, made up of roughly 40 ophthalmopathy patients, approximately 76 hyperthyroidism patients and roughly 17 progressor patients.

The V gene is TRBV6-1 and the J gene is TRBJ2-1, with the D gene not confidently named. This material consisted of peripheral blood mononuclear cells (PBMCs), taken at new diagnosis, from a patient treated with antithyroid drugs. This clonotype was sampled from a woman aged 25 to 39 with Graves disease. Donor details come from another sample of the same person, matched by shared clones. The nucleotide sequence reads TGTGCCAGCAGTCCTGTGGGGTATGAGCAGTTCTTC. The encoded protein is CASSPVGYEQFF.